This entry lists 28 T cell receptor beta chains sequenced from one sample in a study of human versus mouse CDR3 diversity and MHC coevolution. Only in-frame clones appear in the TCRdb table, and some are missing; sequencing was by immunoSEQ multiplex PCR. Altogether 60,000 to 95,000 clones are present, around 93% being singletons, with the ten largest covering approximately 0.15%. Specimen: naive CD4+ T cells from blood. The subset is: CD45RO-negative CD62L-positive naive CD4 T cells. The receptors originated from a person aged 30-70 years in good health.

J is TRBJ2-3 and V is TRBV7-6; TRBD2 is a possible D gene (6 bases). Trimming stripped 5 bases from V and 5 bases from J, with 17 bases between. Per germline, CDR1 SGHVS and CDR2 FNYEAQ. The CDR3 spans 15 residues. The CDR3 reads CASSARTTLRDTQYF. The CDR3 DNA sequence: TGTGCCAGCAGCGCCCGGACTACCCTAAGAGATACGCAGTATTTT. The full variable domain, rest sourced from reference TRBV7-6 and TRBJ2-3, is GAGVSQSPRYKVTKRGQDVALRCDPISGHVSLYWYRQALGQGPEFLTYFNYEAQQDKSGLPNDRFSAERPEGSISTLTIQRTEQRDSAMYRCASSARTTLRDTQYFGPGTRLTVL.

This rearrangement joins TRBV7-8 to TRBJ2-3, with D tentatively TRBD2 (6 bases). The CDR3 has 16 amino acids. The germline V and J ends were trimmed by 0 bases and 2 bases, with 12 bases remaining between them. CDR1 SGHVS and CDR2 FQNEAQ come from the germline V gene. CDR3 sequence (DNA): TGTGCCAGCAGCTTAGCGCGGCTAGCGTCCACAGATACGCAGTATTTT. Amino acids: CASSLARLASTDTQYF.

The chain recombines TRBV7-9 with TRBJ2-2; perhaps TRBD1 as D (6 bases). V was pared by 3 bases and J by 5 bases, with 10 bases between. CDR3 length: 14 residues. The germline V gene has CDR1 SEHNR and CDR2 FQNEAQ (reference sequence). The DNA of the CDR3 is TGTGCCAGCAGCTTTATACAGGGTACCGGGGAGCTGTTTTTT. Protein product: CASSFIQGTGELFF.

CDR3 DNA: TGTGCCAGCAGACGAAGCGGGGGAGGGGTCGAGACCCAGTACTTC. It encodes CASRRSGGGVETQYF. J is TRBJ2-5 and V is TRBV28, with TRBD2 matching over 8 bases. Germline lookup yields CDR1 MDHEN and CDR2 SYDVKM. The J segment lost 5 bases and the V segment lost 6 bases, leaving 11 bases of the junction unmatched. The CDR3 has 15 amino acids.

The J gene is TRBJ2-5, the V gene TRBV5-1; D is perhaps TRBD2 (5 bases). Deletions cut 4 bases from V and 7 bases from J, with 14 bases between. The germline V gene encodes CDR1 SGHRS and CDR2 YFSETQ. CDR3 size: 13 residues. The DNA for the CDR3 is TGCGCCAGCAGCCCGTCGCGGGTCGGGACCCAGTACTTC. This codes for CASSPSRVGTQYF.

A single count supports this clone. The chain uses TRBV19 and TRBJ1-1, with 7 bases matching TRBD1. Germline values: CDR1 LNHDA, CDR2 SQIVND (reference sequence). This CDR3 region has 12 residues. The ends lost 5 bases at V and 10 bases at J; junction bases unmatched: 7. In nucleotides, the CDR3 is TGTGCCAGTAGTTCCGACAGGGTCGGAGCTTTCTTT. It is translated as CASSSDRVGAFF.

The CDR3 protein is CAWTTGPAGAFF. CDR3 nucleotide sequence: TGTGCCTGGACCACCGGGCCCGCGGGAGCTTTCTTT. V is TRBV30 and J is TRBJ1-1; D is unclear. Germline V gene data show CDR1 as GTSNPN and CDR2 as SVGIG (reference sequence). V lost 4 bases, J lost 10 bases, and 16 bases lay in between. This CDR3 comprises 12 residues. Full variable domain (outside the CDR3, taken from reference TRBV30 and TRBJ1-1): SQTIHQWPATLVQPVGSPLSLECTVEGTSNPNLYWYRQAAGRGLQLLFYSVGIGQISSEVPQNLSASRPQDRQFILSSKKLLLSDSGFYLCAWTTGPAGAFFGQGTRLTVV.

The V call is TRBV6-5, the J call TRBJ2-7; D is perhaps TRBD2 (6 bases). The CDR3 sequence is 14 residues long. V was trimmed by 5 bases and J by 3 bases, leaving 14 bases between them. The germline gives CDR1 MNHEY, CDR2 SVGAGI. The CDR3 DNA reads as TGTGCCAGCAGTGAACAGGCGGGGAGCTACGAGCAGTACTTC. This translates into CASSEQAGSYEQYF.

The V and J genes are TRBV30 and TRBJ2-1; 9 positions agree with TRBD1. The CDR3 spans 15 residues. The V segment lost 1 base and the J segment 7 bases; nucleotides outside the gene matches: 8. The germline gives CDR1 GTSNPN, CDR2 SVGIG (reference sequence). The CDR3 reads CAWSAMDRGKNEQFF. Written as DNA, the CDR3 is TGTGCCTGGAGTGCAATGGACAGGGGAAAGAATGAGCAGTTCTTC.

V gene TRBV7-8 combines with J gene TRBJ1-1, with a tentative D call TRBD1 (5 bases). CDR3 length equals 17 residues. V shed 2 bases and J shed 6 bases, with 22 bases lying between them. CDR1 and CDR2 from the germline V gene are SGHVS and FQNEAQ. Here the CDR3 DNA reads TGTGCCAGCAGCTTATATCCCGTTACAGGAGGGATCCCTGAAGCTTTCTTT. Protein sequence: CASSLYPVTGGIPEAFF.

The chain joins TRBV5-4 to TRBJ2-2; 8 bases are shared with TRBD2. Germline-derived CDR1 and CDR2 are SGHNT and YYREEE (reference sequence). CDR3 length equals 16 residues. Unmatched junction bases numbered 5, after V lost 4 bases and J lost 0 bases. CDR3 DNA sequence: TGTGCCAGCAGCCGTACTAGCGGTTCGAACACCGGGGAGCTGTTTTTT. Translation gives CASSRTSGSNTGELFF.

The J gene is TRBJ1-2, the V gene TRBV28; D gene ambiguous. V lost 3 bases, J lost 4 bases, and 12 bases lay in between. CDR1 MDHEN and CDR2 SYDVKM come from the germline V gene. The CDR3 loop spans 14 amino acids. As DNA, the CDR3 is TGTGCCAGCAGTTTTGGCGGAGGGTCCTATGGCTACACCTTC. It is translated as CASSFGGGSYGYTF.

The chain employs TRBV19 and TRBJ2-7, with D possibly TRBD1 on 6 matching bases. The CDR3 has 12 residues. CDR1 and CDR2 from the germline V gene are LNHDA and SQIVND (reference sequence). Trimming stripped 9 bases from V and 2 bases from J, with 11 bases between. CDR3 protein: CASQDRTYEQYF. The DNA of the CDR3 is TGTGCCAGCCAGGACAGAACCTACGAGCAGTACTTC.

CDR3 DNA sequence: TGTGCCAGCAGCTTAGACCGGGAGCAGTACTTC. Translated: CASSLDREQYF. The chain couples TRBV7-6 to TRBJ2-7; D gene ambiguous. CDR3 length: 11 residues. CDR1 SGHVS and CDR2 FNYEAQ come from the germline V gene. V gave up 1 base and J gave up 7 bases, with 5 bases separating them.

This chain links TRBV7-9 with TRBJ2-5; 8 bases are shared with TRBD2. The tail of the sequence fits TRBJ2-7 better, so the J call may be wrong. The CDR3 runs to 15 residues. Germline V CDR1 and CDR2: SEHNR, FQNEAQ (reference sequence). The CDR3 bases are TGTGCCAGCAGCGATTCCGGGACTAGTCCTTACGAGCAGTACTTC. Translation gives CASSDSGTSPYEQYF.

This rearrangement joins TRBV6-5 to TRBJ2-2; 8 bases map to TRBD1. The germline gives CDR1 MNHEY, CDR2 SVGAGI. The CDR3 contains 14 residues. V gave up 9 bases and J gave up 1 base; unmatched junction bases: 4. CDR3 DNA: TGTGCCAGTCGGACAGGGCGGAACACCGGGGAGCTGTTTTTT. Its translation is CASRTGRNTGELFF.

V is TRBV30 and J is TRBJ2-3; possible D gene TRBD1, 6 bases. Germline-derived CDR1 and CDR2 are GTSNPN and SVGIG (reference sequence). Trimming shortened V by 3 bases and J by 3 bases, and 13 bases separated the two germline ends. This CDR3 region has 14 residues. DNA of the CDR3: TGTGCCTGGAGCACCCCCACAGGGACAGATACGCAGTATTTT. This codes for CAWSTPTGTDTQYF.

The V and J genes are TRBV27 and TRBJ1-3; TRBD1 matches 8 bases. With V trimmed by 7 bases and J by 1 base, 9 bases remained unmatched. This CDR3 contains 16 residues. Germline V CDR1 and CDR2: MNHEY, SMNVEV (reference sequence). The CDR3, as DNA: TGTGCCAGCAACCTTGGACAGGGACTTTCTGGAAACACCATATATTTT. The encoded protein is CASNLGQGLSGNTIYF.

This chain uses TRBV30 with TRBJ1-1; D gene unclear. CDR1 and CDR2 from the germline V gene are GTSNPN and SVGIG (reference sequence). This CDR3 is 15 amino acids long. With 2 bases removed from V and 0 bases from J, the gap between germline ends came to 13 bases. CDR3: CAWSTIGILNTEAFF. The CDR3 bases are TGTGCCTGGAGTACAATCGGGATTTTGAACACTGAAGCTTTCTTT.

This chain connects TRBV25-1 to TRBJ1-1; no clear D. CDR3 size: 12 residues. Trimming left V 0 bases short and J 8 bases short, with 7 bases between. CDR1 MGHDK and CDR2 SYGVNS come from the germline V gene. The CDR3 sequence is CASSEYSTEAFF. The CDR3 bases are TGTGCCAGCAGTGAATATTCAACAGAAGCTTTCTTT. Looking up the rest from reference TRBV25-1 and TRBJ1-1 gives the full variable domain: EADIYQTPRYLVIGTGKKITLECSQTMGHDKMYWYQQDPGMELHLIHYSYGVNSTEKGDLSSESTVSRIRTEHFPLTLESARPSHTSQYLCASSEYSTEAFFGQGTRLTVV.

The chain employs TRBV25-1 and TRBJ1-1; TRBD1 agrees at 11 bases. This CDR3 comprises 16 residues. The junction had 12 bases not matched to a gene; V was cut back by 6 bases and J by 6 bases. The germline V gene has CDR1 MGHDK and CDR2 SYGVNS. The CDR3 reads CASRRGTGGHVAEAFF. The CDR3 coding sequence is TGTGCCAGCAGGCGGGGGACAGGGGGTCATGTCGCTGAAGCTTTCTTT.

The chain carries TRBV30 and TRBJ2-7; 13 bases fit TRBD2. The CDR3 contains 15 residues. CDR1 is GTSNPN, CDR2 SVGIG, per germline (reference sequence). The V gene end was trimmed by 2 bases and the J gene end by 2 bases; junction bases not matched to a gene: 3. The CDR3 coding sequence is TGTGCCTGGAGTTTACTAGCGGGAGGGCCCTACGAGCAGTACTTC. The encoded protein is CAWSLLAGGPYEQYF.

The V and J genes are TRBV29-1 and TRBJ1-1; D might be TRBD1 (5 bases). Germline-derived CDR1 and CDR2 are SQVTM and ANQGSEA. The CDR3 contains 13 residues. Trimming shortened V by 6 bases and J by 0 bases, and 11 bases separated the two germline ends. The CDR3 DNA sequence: TGCAGCGTGCAGGGTCGTTTGAACACTGAAGCTTTCTTT. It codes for CSVQGRLNTEAFF.

CDR3 sequence (DNA): TGTGCCAGCAGCGTAGGCCCGGGGTCTAATGAAAAACTGTTTTTT. Translating it yields CASSVGPGSNEKLFF. The rearrangement uses TRBV9 and TRBJ1-4; D uncertain. This CDR3 spans 15 amino acids. CDR1 SGDLS and CDR2 YYNGEE come from the germline V gene. V lost 0 bases to trimming and J lost 3 bases, with 9 bases between them.

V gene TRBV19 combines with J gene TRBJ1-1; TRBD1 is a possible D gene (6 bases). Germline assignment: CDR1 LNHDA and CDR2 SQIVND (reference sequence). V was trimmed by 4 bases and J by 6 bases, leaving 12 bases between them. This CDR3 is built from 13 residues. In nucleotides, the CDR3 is TGTGCCAGTAGTACCTCGACAGGATCTGAAGCTTTCTTT. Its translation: CASSTSTGSEAFF.

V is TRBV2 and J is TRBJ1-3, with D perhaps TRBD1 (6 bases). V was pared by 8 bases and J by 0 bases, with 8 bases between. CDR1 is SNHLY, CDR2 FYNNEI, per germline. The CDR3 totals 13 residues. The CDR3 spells CASGGGSGNTIYF. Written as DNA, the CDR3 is TGTGCCAGCGGGGGCGGCTCTGGAAACACCATATATTTT.

CDR3 DNA sequence: TGTGCCAGCAGTTTCGGCGGGAGCACCTCCTACGAGCAGTACTTC. The encoded protein is CASSFGGSTSYEQYF. V usage is TRBV7-9 and J usage is TRBJ2-7; 7 bases match TRBD2. This CDR3 comprises 15 residues. Unmatched junction bases numbered 8, after V lost 6 bases and J lost 0 bases. Germline CDR1 and CDR2: SEHNR and FQNEAQ (reference sequence). The variable domain in full, with the rest retrieved from reference TRBV7-9 and TRBJ2-7, is DTGVSQNPRHKITKRGQNVTFRCDPISEHNRLYWYRQTLGQGPEFLTYFQNEAQLEKSRLLSDRFSAERPKGSFSTLEIQRTEQGDSAMYLCASSFGGSTSYEQYFGPGTRLTVT.

The chain's CDR3 is CASSPGLAGGPRSYNEQFF. In DNA form, the CDR3 reads TGTGCCAGTAGCCCTGGACTAGCGGGAGGGCCTCGGTCCTACAATGAGCAGTTCTTC. J is TRBJ2-1 and V is TRBV19; 15 bases match TRBD2. The CDR3 is made up of 19 amino acids. Germline CDR1 is LNHDA and CDR2 is SQIVND (reference sequence). The V gene end was trimmed by 6 bases and the J gene end by 1 base; junction bases not matched to a gene: 10.